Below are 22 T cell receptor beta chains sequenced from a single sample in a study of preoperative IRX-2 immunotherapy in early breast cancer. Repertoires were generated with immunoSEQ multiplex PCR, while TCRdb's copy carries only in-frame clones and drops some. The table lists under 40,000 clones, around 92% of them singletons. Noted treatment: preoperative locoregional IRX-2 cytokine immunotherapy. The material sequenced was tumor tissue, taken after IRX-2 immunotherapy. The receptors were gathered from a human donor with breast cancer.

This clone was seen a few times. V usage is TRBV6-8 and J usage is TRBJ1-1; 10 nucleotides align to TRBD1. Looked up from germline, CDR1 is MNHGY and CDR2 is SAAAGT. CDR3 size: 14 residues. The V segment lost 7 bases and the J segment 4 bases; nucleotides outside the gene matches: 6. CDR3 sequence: CASIYGQGVTEAFF. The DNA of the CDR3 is TGTGCCAGCATCTACGGACAGGGGGTCACTGAAGCTTTCTTT.

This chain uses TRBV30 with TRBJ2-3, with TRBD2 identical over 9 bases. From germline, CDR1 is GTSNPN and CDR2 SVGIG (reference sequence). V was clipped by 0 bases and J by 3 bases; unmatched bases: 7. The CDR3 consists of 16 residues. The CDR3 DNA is TGTGCCTGGAGTGTAGGTAGCGGGAGTTTAACAGATACGCAGTATTTT. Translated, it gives CAWSVGSGSLTDTQYF.

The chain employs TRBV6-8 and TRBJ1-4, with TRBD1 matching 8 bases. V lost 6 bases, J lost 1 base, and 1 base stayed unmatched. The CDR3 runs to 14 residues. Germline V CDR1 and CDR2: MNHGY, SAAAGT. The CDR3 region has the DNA TGTGCCAGCAGGACAGGGGTAACTAATGAAAAACTGTTTTTT. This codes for CASRTGVTNEKLFF.

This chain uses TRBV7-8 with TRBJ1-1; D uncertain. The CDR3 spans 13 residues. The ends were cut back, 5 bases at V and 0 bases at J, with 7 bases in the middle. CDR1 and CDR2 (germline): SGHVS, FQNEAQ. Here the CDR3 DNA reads TGTGCCAGCAGCGCGGGCCTGAACACTGAAGCTTTCTTT. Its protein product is CASSAGLNTEAFF.

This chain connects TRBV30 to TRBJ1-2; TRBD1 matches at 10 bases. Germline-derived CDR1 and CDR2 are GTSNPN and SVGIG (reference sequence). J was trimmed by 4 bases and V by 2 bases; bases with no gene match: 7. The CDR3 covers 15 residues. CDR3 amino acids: CAWSISTGGAYGYTF. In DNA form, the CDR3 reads TGTGCCTGGAGTATTTCGACAGGGGGCGCCTATGGCTACACCTTC.

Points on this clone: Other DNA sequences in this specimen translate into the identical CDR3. CDR3 coding DNA: TGTGCCAGCAGTTCTCCCCCTCAGCCCCAGCATTTT. Its protein is CASSSPPQPQHF. The chain couples TRBV6-8 to TRBJ1-5, with D hard to call. The CDR3 covers 12 residues. Germline values: CDR1 MNHGY, CDR2 SAAAGT. Trimming took off 4 bases at V and 6 bases at J, with 7 bases between the two ends.

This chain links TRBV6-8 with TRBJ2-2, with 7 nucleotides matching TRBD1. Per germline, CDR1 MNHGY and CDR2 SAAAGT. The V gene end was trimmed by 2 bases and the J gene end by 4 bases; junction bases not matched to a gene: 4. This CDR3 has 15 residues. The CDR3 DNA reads TGTGCCAGCAGTTACGCGACAGGGAGCACCGGGGAGCTGTTTTTT. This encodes CASSYATGSTGELFF.

CDR3 sequence: CASSVGDPAETQYF. As DNA, the CDR3 is TGTGCCAGCAGCGTAGGGGACCCCGCGGAGACCCAGTACTTC. The rearrangement uses TRBV9 and TRBJ2-5, with D tentatively TRBD1 or TRBD2 (5 bases each). V dropped 0 bases and J dropped 5 bases, with 11 bases sitting between them. CDR3 length: 14 residues. Germline lookup yields CDR1 SGDLS and CDR2 YYNGEE. Using reference TRBV9 and TRBJ2-5 for the parts outside the CDR3, the full variable domain is DSGVTQTPKHLITATGQRVTLRCSPRSGDLSVYWYQQSLDQGLQFLIQYYNGEERAKGNILERFSAQQFPDLHSELNLSSLELGDSALYFCASSVGDPAETQYFGPGTRLLVL.

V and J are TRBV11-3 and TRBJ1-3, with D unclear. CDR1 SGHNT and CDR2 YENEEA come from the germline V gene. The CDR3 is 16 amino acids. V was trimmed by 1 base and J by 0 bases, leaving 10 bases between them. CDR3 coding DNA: TGTGCCAGCAGCTTAGGGCAAGCCGACTCTGGAAACACCATATATTTT. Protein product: CASSLGQADSGNTIYF.

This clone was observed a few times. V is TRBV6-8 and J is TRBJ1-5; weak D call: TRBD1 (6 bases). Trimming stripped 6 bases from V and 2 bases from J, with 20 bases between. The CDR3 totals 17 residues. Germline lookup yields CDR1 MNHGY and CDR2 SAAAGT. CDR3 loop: CASRRGVTVMGNQPQHF. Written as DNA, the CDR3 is TGTGCCAGCAGAAGGGGGGTTACGGTGATGGGCAATCAGCCCCAGCATTTT.

DNA for the CDR3: TGTGCCAGCAGCTCTCCCCGGCGGGCCCTGACCTACGAGCAGTACTTC. Protein product: CASSSPRRALTYEQYF. V is TRBV7-2 and J is TRBJ2-7, with a possible D match to TRBD2 (5 bases). Trimming pared 4 bases from V and 2 bases from J, leaving 18 bases between. Germline CDR1 reads SGHTA; CDR2 reads FQGNSA. This CDR3 contains 16 residues.

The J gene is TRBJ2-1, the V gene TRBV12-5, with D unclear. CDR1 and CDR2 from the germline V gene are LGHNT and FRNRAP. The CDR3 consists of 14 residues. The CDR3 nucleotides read TGTGCCAGCATCGGGCACACATCTTCCAATGAGCAGTTCTTC. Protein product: CASIGHTSSNEQFF. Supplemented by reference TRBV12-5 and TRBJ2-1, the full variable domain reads DARVTQTPRHKVTEMGQEVTMRCQPILGHNTVFWYRQTMMQGLELLAYFRNRAPLDDSGMPKDRFSAEMPDATLATLKIQPSEPRDSAVYFCASIGHTSSNEQFFGPGTRLTVL.

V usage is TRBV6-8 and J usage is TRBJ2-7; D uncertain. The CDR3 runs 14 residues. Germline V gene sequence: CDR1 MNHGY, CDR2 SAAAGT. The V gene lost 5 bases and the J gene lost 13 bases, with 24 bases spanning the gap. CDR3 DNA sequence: TGTGCCAGCAGTCGTTCCACTGGGATACGGGCGGCCTACGTC. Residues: CASSRSTGIRAAYV.

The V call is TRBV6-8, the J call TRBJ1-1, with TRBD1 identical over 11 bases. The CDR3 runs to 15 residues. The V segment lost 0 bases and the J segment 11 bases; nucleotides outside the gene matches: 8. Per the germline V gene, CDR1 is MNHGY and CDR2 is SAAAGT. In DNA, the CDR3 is TGTGCCAGCAGTTACTCTCTGGACAGGGGGCTGGATGCTTTCTTT. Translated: CASSYSLDRGLDAFF.

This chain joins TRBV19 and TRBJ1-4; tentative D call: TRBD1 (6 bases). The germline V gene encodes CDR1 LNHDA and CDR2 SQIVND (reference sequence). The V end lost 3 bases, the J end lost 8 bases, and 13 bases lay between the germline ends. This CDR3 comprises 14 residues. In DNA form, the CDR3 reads TGTGCCAGTAGTATGGGGGGGCGCGGAGAAAAACTGTTTTTT. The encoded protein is CASSMGGRGEKLFF.

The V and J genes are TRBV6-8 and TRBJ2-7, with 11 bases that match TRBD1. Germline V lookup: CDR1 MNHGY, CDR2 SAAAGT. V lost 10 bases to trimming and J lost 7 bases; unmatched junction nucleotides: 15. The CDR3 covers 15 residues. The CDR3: CATITGTGGLSEQYF. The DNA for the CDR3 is TGTGCCACCATAACCGGGACAGGGGGACTCTCAGAGCAGTACTTC.

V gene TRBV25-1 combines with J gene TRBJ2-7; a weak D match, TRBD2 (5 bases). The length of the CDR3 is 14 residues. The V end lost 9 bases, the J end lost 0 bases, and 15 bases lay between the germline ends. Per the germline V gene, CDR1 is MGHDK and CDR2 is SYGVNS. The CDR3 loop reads CASAQAGFSYEQYF. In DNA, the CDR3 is TGTGCCAGTGCCCAGGCGGGTTTCTCCTACGAGCAGTACTTC.

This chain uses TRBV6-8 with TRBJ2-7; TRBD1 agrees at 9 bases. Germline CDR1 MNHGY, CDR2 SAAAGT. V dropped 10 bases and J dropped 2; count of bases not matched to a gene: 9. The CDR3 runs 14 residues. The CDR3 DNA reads TGTGCCATCAACCGGGACAGGGAAACCTACGAGCAGTACTTC. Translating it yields CAINRDRETYEQYF.

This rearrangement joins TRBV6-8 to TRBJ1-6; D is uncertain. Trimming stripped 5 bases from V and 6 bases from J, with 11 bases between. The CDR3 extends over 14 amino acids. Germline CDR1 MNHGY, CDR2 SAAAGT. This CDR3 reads CASSGRSLNSPLHF. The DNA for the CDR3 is TGTGCCAGCAGTGGACGGAGTCTTAATTCACCCCTCCACTTT.

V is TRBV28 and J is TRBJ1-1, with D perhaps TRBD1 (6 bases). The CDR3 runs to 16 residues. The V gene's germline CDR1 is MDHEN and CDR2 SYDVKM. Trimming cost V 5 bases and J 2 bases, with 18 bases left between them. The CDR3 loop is CASSPSGQPQNTEAFF. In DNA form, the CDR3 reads TGTGCCAGCAGTCCCAGTGGACAGCCACAAAACACTGAAGCTTTCTTT. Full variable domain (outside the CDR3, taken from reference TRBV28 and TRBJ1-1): DVKVTQSSRYLVKRTGEKVFLECVQDMDHENMFWYRQDPGLGLRLIYFSYDVKMKEKGDIPEGYSVSREKKERFSLILESASTNQTSMYLCASSPSGQPQNTEAFFGQGTRLTVV.

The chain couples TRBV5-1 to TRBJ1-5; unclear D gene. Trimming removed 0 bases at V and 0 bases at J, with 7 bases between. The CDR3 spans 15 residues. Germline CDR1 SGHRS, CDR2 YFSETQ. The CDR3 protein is CASSLDGYSNQPQHF. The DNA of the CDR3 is TGCGCCAGCAGCTTGGACGGATATAGCAATCAGCCCCAGCATTTT. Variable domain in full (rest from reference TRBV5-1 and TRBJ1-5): KAGVTQTPRYLIKTRGQQVTLSCSPISGHRSVSWYQQTPGQGLQFLFEYFSETQRNKGNFPGRFSGRQFSNSRSEMNVSTLELGDSALYLCASSLDGYSNQPQHFGDGTRLSIL.

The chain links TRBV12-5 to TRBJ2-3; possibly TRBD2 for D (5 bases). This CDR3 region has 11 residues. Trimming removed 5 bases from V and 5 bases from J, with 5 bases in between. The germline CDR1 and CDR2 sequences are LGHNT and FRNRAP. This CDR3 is CASGRGDTQYF. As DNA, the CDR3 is TGTGCTAGTGGTCGGGGAGATACGCAGTATTTT. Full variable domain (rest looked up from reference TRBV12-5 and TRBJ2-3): DARVTQTPRHKVTEMGQEVTMRCQPILGHNTVFWYRQTMMQGLELLAYFRNRAPLDDSGMPKDRFSAEMPDATLATLKIQPSEPRDSAVYFCASGRGDTQYFGPGTRLTVL.